These 18 T cell receptor beta chains were sequenced from one sample in a study of human T cells and chemical hapten exposure. TCRdb ran MiXCR on the RACE reads and lists one entry per CDR3 protein. The sample includes about 89,000 distinct CDR3 sequences, roughly 13% of them seen just once. Time point: patch test 3, about 24 weeks after DPC sensitization. Regarding treatment: therapeutic diphenylcyclopropenone sensitization with weekly scalp DPC. This material consisted of whole blood, taken in connection with sensitization to the hapten diphenylcyclopropenone (DPC). These receptors were obtained from a woman aged 45-60 years with alopecia areata. Some clones in this sample may be carry-over from other donors' samples.

This clonotype was counted only a few times. The CDR3 DNA sequence: TGCAGCGTTGCGTCCTCGAACACCGGGGAGCTGTTTTTT. Encoded protein: CSVASSNTGELFF. The chain joins TRBV29-1 to TRBJ2-2, with D unresolved. Germline CDR1 and CDR2: SQVTM and ANQGSEA. The length of the CDR3 is 13 residues. V was pared by 4 bases and J by 0 bases, with 6 bases between.

In this sample, this clonotype turned up a few times. The chain employs TRBV12-3 or TRBV12-4 and TRBJ2-1, with D perhaps matching TRBD2 (6 bases). Trimming took off 10 bases at V and 2 bases at J, with 18 bases between the two ends. This CDR3 has 15 amino acids. The CDR3 nucleotides read TGTGCCACCCGATCGTGGCGGGGAACCTACAATGAGCAGTTCTTC. It specifies CATRSWRGTYNEQFF.

This clonotype was seen repeatedly, ten times or more. This chain joins TRBV18 and TRBJ1-1, with D uncertain. V was pared by 2 bases and J by 6 bases, with 16 bases between. This CDR3 contains 15 residues. Germline V gene sequence: CDR1 KGHSH, CDR2 LQKENI. CDR3 sequence reads: CASSPTMALLPEAFF. As DNA, the CDR3 is TGTGCCAGCTCACCAACGATGGCGCTATTGCCTGAAGCTTTCTTT.

This clonotype was counted only a few times. This rearrangement joins TRBV7-9 to TRBJ2-5; 10 bases match TRBD2. The CDR3 spans 15 residues. Trimming at V came to 3 bases and at J to 2 bases, leaving 3 bases not matched to a gene. Germline CDR1 is SEHNR and CDR2 is FQNEAQ (reference sequence). CDR3 residues: CASSFGTSVQETQYF. The CDR3 region has the DNA TGTGCCAGCAGCTTCGGGACTAGCGTGCAAGAGACCCAGTACTTC.

This clonotype was detected a few times. This chain connects TRBV5-5 to TRBJ2-7; 7 bases align to TRBD1. V was pared by 2 bases and J by 2 bases, with 4 bases of the junction left unmatched. The germline V gene encodes CDR1 SGHKS and CDR2 YYEKEE (reference sequence). The CDR3 has 14 amino acids. CDR3 region: CASSFWTGPYEQYF. Here the CDR3 DNA reads TGTGCCAGCAGCTTTTGGACAGGACCCTACGAGCAGTACTTC.

The chain combines TRBV3-1 with TRBJ1-3, with TRBD1 matching 10 bases. With V trimmed by 3 bases and J by 8 bases, 10 bases remained unmatched. The germline gives CDR1 LGHDT, CDR2 YNNKEL (reference sequence). The CDR3 sequence is 16 residues long. The chain's CDR3 is CASSHGWTGGRDTIYF. The CDR3 coding sequence is TGTGCCAGCAGCCACGGCTGGACAGGGGGTAGAGACACCATATATTTT.

This clonotype showed up many times. The chain uses TRBV14 and TRBJ2-7; the D is unclear. The CDR3 runs to 13 residues. Germline assignment: CDR1 SGHDN and CDR2 FVKESK. V gave up 5 bases and J gave up 6 bases, with 14 bases separating them. Here the CDR3 DNA reads TGTGCCAGCAGCTTCCATCGTACCACCGAGCAGTACTTC. Amino acid sequence: CASSFHRTTEQYF.

This clonotype came up many times. V and J are TRBV6-4 and TRBJ1-1; 7 nucleotides align to TRBD1. This CDR3 contains 16 residues. CDR1 and CDR2 (germline): MRHNA, SNTAGT. The trim removed 0 bases at V and 2 bases at J, leaving 6 bases unmatched. CDR3 nucleotides: TGTGCCAGCAGTGACTCAAGCCAGGGGGACAACACTGAAGCTTTCTTT. Encoded protein: CASSDSSQGDNTEAFF.

This clonotype was seen many times. The chain is built from TRBV11-2 and TRBJ2-5; 15 nucleotides align to TRBD2. Germline lookup yields CDR1 SGHAT and CDR2 FQNNGV. This CDR3 has 17 amino acids. J gave up 4 bases and V 5 bases, and 8 bases lay outside the gene matches. The CDR3 DNA follows: TGTGCCAGCAGCCCTGGACTAGCGGGAGGGCCTCGAGAGACCCAGTACTTC. Translating it yields CASSPGLAGGPRETQYF.

Many counts were recorded for this clonotype. The V gene is TRBV27, the J gene TRBJ2-1; 7 nucleotides match TRBD2. The CDR3 is 19 residues long. The V segment lost 0 bases and the J segment 3 bases; nucleotides outside the gene matches: 14. Looked up from germline, CDR1 is MNHEY and CDR2 is SMNVEV (reference sequence). The CDR3 bases are TGTGCCAGCAGTTTATCCTCTCCCTCAAGGGCGGGAGACTACAATGAGCAGTTCTTC. It yields the protein CASSLSSPSRAGDYNEQFF.

The rearrangement uses TRBV20-1 and TRBJ2-1, with TRBD2 matching 12 bases. The CDR3 covers 18 residues. V shed 2 bases and J 0 bases; nucleotides not matched to a gene: 8. Germline loops: CDR1 DFQATT, CDR2 SNEGSKA (reference sequence). The CDR3 protein is CSARSWASGRGSYNEQFF. The CDR3 nucleotides read TGCAGTGCTAGAAGCTGGGCTAGCGGGAGGGGCTCCTACAATGAGCAGTTCTTC.

This clonotype has just a few counts. The genes are TRBV29-1 and TRBJ1-2; D ambiguous. Germline assignment: CDR1 SQVTM and CDR2 ANQGSEA. V was shortened by 3 bases and J by 6 bases, with 11 bases between the two germline ends. The CDR3 spans 12 residues. As DNA, the CDR3 is TGCAGCGTTGAGGCGGGGATGGATGGCTACACCTTC. It is translated as CSVEAGMDGYTF.

V usage is TRBV6-6 and J usage is TRBJ2-1; 9 bases align to TRBD1. Trimming took 0 bases from V and 4 from J; bases not matched to a gene: 4. From germline, CDR1 is MNHNY and CDR2 SVGAGI (reference sequence). This CDR3 has 16 amino acids. The CDR3 DNA reads as TGTGCCAGCAGTTACTCGCAGACAGGGGGTTACAATGAGCAGTTCTTC. Translated, it gives CASSYSQTGGYNEQFF.

This clonotype was counted only a few times. This sequence joins TRBV11-2 and TRBJ2-5, with TRBD2 matching 8 bases. Germline trimming cut 2 bases from V and 5 bases from J; bases unmatched to any gene: 4. Germline CDR1 and CDR2: SGHAT and FQNNGV. The CDR3 length is 14 residues. The CDR3 sequence: CASSLTGRAETQYF. As DNA, the CDR3 is TGTGCCAGCAGCTTAACCGGGAGGGCTGAGACCCAGTACTTC.

At least ten counts were recorded for this clonotype. The V gene is TRBV5-5, the J gene TRBJ2-7; 11 positions match TRBD2. Germline trimming cut 3 bases from V and 1 base from J; bases unmatched to any gene: 6. Germline V gene sequence: CDR1 SGHKS, CDR2 YYEKEE (reference sequence). This CDR3 is 16 amino acids long. This CDR3 is CASSSPTSGSSYEQYF. Written as DNA, the CDR3 is TGTGCCAGCAGCTCCCCCACTAGCGGGAGTTCCTACGAGCAGTACTTC.

This clonotype was observed many times. The V and J genes are TRBV20-1 and TRBJ2-7, with D possibly being TRBD2 (7 bases). The V gene's germline CDR1 is DFQATT and CDR2 SNEGSKA (reference sequence). The V end was cut by 4 bases, the J end by 5 bases, with 21 bases between. The CDR3 has 15 residues. CDR3: CSATPTGREIHEQYF. As DNA, the CDR3 is TGCAGTGCTACCCCAACAGGGAGGGAGATCCACGAGCAGTACTTC.

The V and J genes are TRBV7-9 and TRBJ2-7; no reliable D call. V was trimmed by 8 bases and J by 4 bases, leaving 6 bases between them. This CDR3 spans 10 amino acids. Germline assignment: CDR1 SEHNR and CDR2 FQNEAQ (reference sequence). The CDR3 coding sequence is TGTGCCAGCGCAGAGTACGAGCAGTACTTC. Its protein product is CASAEYEQYF.

This clonotype was detected a few times. The chain couples TRBV5-6 to TRBJ2-1; either TRBD1 or TRBD2 may supply D (5 bases each). Germline V gene data show CDR1 as SGHDT and CDR2 as YYEEEE. The V end was cut by 6 bases, the J end by 6 bases, with 16 bases between. This CDR3 contains 14 residues. The CDR3 DNA reads TGTGCCAGCACCCTGGGGCGGGCCAGCAATGAGCAGTTCTTC. This translates into CASTLGRASNEQFF.